This TCR beta chain emerged from a study of cytomegalovirus exposure and HLA in healthy donors. V lost 5 bases to trimming and J lost 5 bases; unmatched junction nucleotides: 6. The V gene's germline CDR1 is KGHSH and CDR2 LQKENI. CDR3 length equals 16 residues. Donors likely had unrecorded immune exposures despite being nominally healthy when sampled. The PCR contained 60 Vbeta and 13 Jbeta primers. Clones were read by immunoSEQ multiplex PCR, and TCRdb kept only the in-frame ones, dropping some. The sample lists 95,000 to 150,000 clones, 60% to 85% occurring once. Sequenced material: PBMCs. The TCR originated in a woman aged 35 to 49 in good health and CMV-seropositive. The chain couples TRBV18 to TRBJ2-1, with TRBD2 matching 13 bases. Here the CDR3 DNA reads TGTGCCAGCTCAACCGGGACTAGCGGGACCCACAATGAGCAGTTCTTC. Translation: CASSTGTSGTHNEQFF.